The 13 T cell receptor beta chains below come from one sample, sequenced in a study of quantifying T cell responses using KT2 cells. Across the study: TCR alpha and beta constant-region primers primed reverse transcription of RNA.

A single-stranded UMI oligo with SP2 sequence was ligated to cDNA 3' ends. An equimolar mix of RC1.1 and RC1.2 primed the beta chain across TRBC1 and TRBC2. MiXCR was run by TCRdb on the UMI-ligation and nested PCR reads, yielding one entry per CDR3 protein. The sample yields approximately 43,000 distinct CDR3 sequences, around 15% seen once. Source material: PBMCs spiked with cells of the T cell clone KT2. All receptors come from a human donor.

The V gene is TRBV7-3, the J gene TRBJ2-1; no firm D call. Per the germline V gene, CDR1 is SGHTA and CDR2 is FQGTGA. The CDR3 length is 14 residues. V shed 5 bases and J shed 4 bases, with 12 bases lying between them. The CDR3 DNA reads as TGTGCCAGCAGCCCATCGACCGATTACAATGAGCAGTTCTTC. Translated: CASSPSTDYNEQFF. Using reference TRBV7-3 and TRBJ2-1 for the parts outside the CDR3, the full variable domain is GAGVSQTPSNKVTEKGKYVELRCDPISGHTALYWYRQSLGQGPEFLIYFQGTGAADDSGLPNDRFFAVRPEGSVSTLKIQRTERGDSAVYLCASSPSTDYNEQFFGPGTRLTVL.

The J gene is TRBJ1-1, the V gene TRBV6-1; 8 bases agree with TRBD1. Germline values: CDR1 MNHNS, CDR2 SASEGT. The CDR3 covers 13 residues. Trimming cost V 7 bases and J 4 bases; bases outside gene matches: 5. The CDR3 loop reads CASTTDRGTEAFF. The CDR3 bases are TGTGCCAGCACGACCGACAGGGGCACTGAAGCTTTCTTT.

The chain employs TRBV12-3 or TRBV12-4 and TRBJ1-3, with D hard to call. The length of the CDR3 is 15 residues. The ends were cut back, 2 bases at V and 0 bases at J, with 8 bases in the middle. CDR3 DNA sequence: TGTGCCAGCAGTTTACAATCCATCTCTGGAAACACCATATATTTT. It yields the protein CASSLQSISGNTIYF.

There are a few counts of this clonotype. V gene TRBV11-2 combines with J gene TRBJ2-7; 10 bases align to TRBD2. The CDR3 is 15 amino acids. From germline, CDR1 is SGHAT and CDR2 FQNNGV. V dropped 4 bases and J dropped 4; count of bases not matched to a gene: 7. CDR3 DNA sequence: TGTGCCAGCAGCTCCACTAGCGGGATTAGGTACGAGCAGTACTTC. Protein sequence: CASSSTSGIRYEQYF.

The chain is built from TRBV6-5 and TRBJ2-2; D gene ambiguous. The CDR3 sequence is 18 residues long. Between the trimmed V and J ends, which lost 0 bases and 0 bases, there was a span of 14 bases. CDR1 and CDR2 (germline): MNHEY, SVGAGI. The CDR3 sequence is CASSYSIAANTNTGELFF. The CDR3 DNA sequence: TGTGCCAGCAGTTACTCGATCGCTGCGAATACGAACACCGGGGAGCTGTTTTTT.

The chain couples TRBV20-1 to TRBJ2-3; 12 positions match TRBD2. The CDR3 is 17 amino acids. The junction had 10 bases not matched to a gene; V was cut back by 0 bases and J by 6 bases. Germline CDR1 DFQATT, CDR2 SNEGSKA (reference sequence). The CDR3 here is CSARDLPASGGADTQYF. As DNA, the CDR3 is TGCAGTGCTAGAGATCTCCCGGCTAGCGGGGGGGCGGATACGCAGTATTTT.

V and J are TRBV2 and TRBJ1-2; D may be TRBD1 (5 bases). Germline lookup yields CDR1 SNHLY and CDR2 FYNNEI. The CDR3 totals 15 residues. Trimming took off 7 bases at V and 4 bases at J, with 19 bases between the two ends. The CDR3 here is CASTLPAQGPYGYTF. In DNA, the CDR3 is TGTGCCAGCACCCTACCAGCTCAGGGTCCCTATGGCTACACCTTC. The complete variable domain, with remaining parts taken from reference TRBV2 and TRBJ1-2, reads EPEVTQTPSHQVTQMGQEVILRCVPISNHLYFYWYRQILGQKVEFLVSFYNNEISEKSEIFDDQFSVERPDGSNFTLKIRSTKLEDSAMYFCASTLPAQGPYGYTFGSGTRLTVV.

The J gene is TRBJ2-7, the V gene TRBV4-2; 8 bases agree with TRBD2. V was pared by 0 bases and J by 2 bases, with 6 bases of the junction left unmatched. Germline V gives CDR1 LGHNA, CDR2 YNFKEQ. This CDR3 is 16 amino acids long. The CDR3 DNA is TGTGCCAGCAGCCAAGAAGGGCGGGGGGAACCCTACGAGCAGTACTTC. Translated, it gives CASSQEGRGEPYEQYF.

This clonotype has more than one count but fewer than ten. The chain combines TRBV18 with TRBJ2-1; tentative D call: TRBD1 (6 bases). Germline V CDR1 and CDR2: KGHSH, LQKENI. The CDR3 has 14 residues. V was shortened by 2 bases and J by 10 bases, with 15 bases between the two germline ends. The CDR3 coding sequence is TGTGCCAGCTCACCATCCAGGGGCACTCGCGAGCAGTTCTTC. Translating it yields CASSPSRGTREQFF.

V is TRBV20-1 and J is TRBJ1-2; 10 bases line up with TRBD1. Germline V gene data show CDR1 as DFQATT and CDR2 as SNEGSKA (reference sequence). J was trimmed by 4 bases and V by 4 bases; bases with no gene match: 9. The CDR3 is 15 residues long. CDR3 coding DNA: TGCAGTGCTAATCCGAGACAGGGGGCAGTCTATGGCTACACCTTC. It encodes CSANPRQGAVYGYTF.

This clonotype was counted only a few times. The V gene is TRBV11-2, the J gene TRBJ1-1; 9 bases align to TRBD1. J was trimmed by 9 bases and V by 5 bases; bases with no gene match: 7. This CDR3 is built from 13 residues. The germline V gene has CDR1 SGHAT and CDR2 FQNNGV. DNA of the CDR3: TGTGCCAGCAGCACGGACAGGGGTATCCAAGCTTTCTTT. It is translated as CASSTDRGIQAFF.

The sample holds a few counts of this clonotype. This chain joins TRBV2 and TRBJ2-7, with D unclear. This CDR3 comprises 12 residues. V lost 9 bases, J lost 2 bases, and 11 bases lay in between. Looked up from germline, CDR1 is SNHLY and CDR2 is FYNNEI. As DNA, the CDR3 is TGTGCCAGGGGGAAACGGCCCTACGAGCAGTACTTC. Amino acid sequence: CARGKRPYEQYF.

J is TRBJ2-1 and V is TRBV6-5; tentatively, D is TRBD2 (5 bases). The V end was cut by 7 bases, the J end by 8 bases, with 12 bases between. Germline values: CDR1 MNHEY, CDR2 SVGAGI. This CDR3 has 12 amino acids. In DNA, the CDR3 is TGTGCCAGCACCTCACTAGGCGATGAGCAGTTCTTC. This translates into CASTSLGDEQFF.